These 30 T cell receptor beta chains originate from one sample sequenced in a study of blood T cell repertoires in COVID-19. Clones were sequenced by immunoSEQ multiplex PCR, and TCRdb holds only the in-frame ones, with some missing. Of about 200,000 clones detected, around 90% appear once; the ten largest clones hold roughly 6%. The sequenced sample consisted of peripheral blood. These receptors were obtained from a man between 60 and 70 years old who had recovered from COVID-19.

The chain joins TRBV23-1 to TRBJ2-4, with D possibly matching TRBD1 (7 bases). TRBV23-1 is treated as an ORF (open reading frame) with a function not yet certain. This CDR3 has 14 amino acids. Between the trimmed V and J ends, which lost 8 bases and 1 base, there was a span of 12 bases. This CDR3 reads CASPGGKAKNIQYF. CDR3 bases: TGCGCCAGCCCAGGGGGGAAGGCCAAAAACATTCAGTACTTC.

This chain connects TRBV5-6 to TRBJ1-1, with 11 bases aligning to TRBD1. CDR1 is SGHDT, CDR2 YYEEEE, per germline. The ends lost 2 bases at V and 4 bases at J; junction bases unmatched: 10. CDR3 size: 17 residues. CDR3 sequence (DNA): TGTGCCAGCAGCTTAGGGGACAGGGGGTTCGTAGGCACTGAAGCTTTCTTT. It encodes CASSLGDRGFVGTEAFF.

The chain couples TRBV27 to TRBJ1-5, with D maybe TRBD1 (6 bases). The germline V gene encodes CDR1 MNHEY and CDR2 SMNVEV (reference sequence). The CDR3 sequence is 15 residues long. V was shortened by 8 bases and J by 4 bases, with 18 bases between the two germline ends. The CDR3 DNA sequence: TGTGCCAGCTCAGGCCTCGGACAGTATAATCAGCCCCAGCATTTT. As protein: CASSGLGQYNQPQHF.

V and J are TRBV5-1 and TRBJ1-2; 9 bases line up with TRBD1. V dropped 0 bases and J dropped 8; count of bases not matched to a gene: 5. In germline, CDR1 is SGHRS, CDR2 YFSETQ. This CDR3 is built from 14 residues. CDR3 region: CASSLGTGGLGYTF. As DNA, the CDR3 is TGCGCCAGCAGCTTGGGCACAGGGGGCTTGGGCTACACCTTC. Together with reference TRBV5-1 and TRBJ1-2, the CDR3 gives the full variable domain: KAGVTQTPRYLIKTRGQQVTLSCSPISGHRSVSWYQQTPGQGLQFLFEYFSETQRNKGNFPGRFSGRQFSNSRSEMNVSTLELGDSALYLCASSLGTGGLGYTFGSGTRLTVV.

The chain combines TRBV15 with TRBJ2-7, with D maybe TRBD1 (7 bases). V was pared by 2 bases and J by 7 bases, with 21 bases between. Germline V gene sequence: CDR1 LNHNV, CDR2 YYDKDF (reference sequence). The CDR3 is 16 residues long. This chain's CDR3 is CATSRPQGGALGEQYF. CDR3 coding DNA: TGTGCCACCAGCAGACCTCAGGGGGGCGCGTTGGGGGAGCAGTACTTC.

This rearrangement joins TRBV19 to TRBJ2-1; the D gene is possibly TRBD2 (5 bases). The germline CDR1 and CDR2 sequences are LNHDA and SQIVND (reference sequence). CDR3 length equals 16 residues. Trimming shortened V by 1 base and J by 0 bases, and 10 bases separated the two germline ends. CDR3 protein: CASSIGRLPSYNEQFF. The CDR3 region has the DNA TGTGCCAGTAGTATAGGGAGGCTCCCCTCCTACAATGAGCAGTTCTTC.

The CDR3 bases are TGTGCCAGCAGCCCTCTAGGACAACCCACAGATACGCAGTATTTT. Translated: CASSPLGQPTDTQYF. This rearrangement joins TRBV3-1 (or the pseudogene TRBV3-2) to TRBJ2-3, with D possibly TRBD1 on 5 matching bases. Germline CDR1 LGHDT, CDR2 YNNKEL (reference sequence). The CDR3 is made up of 15 amino acids. Trimming left V 4 bases short and J 2 bases short, with 13 bases between.

The V gene is TRBV12-3 or TRBV12-4, the J gene TRBJ1-1, with unresolved D. Trimming stripped 3 bases from V and 4 bases from J, with 9 bases between. The CDR3 consists of 13 residues. CDR3 sequence (DNA): TGTGCCAGCAGTTTGTCCAGGTTCACTGAAGCTTTCTTT. It specifies CASSLSRFTEAFF.

This clone was seen a single time. This chain uses TRBV24-1 with TRBJ1-6; D is possibly TRBD1 (6 bases). This CDR3 spans 21 amino acids. Trimming removed 0 bases at V and 9 bases at J, with 29 bases between. Per the germline V gene, CDR1 is KGHDR and CDR2 is SFDVKD. The CDR3 is CATSDLFWQGNIVYVSSPLHF. CDR3 in DNA: TGTGCCACCAGTGATTTGTTTTGGCAGGGGAATATCGTTTATGTGAGTTCACCCCTCCACTTT.

The chain uses TRBV28 and TRBJ2-2; D is undetermined. V was pared by 1 base and J by 3 bases, with 3 bases between. Germline CDR1 MDHEN, CDR2 SYDVKM. This CDR3 spans 13 amino acids. Here the CDR3 reads CASSLSDTGELFF. The CDR3 region has the DNA TGTGCCAGCAGTTTATCCGACACCGGGGAGCTGTTTTTT.

The genes are TRBV6-1 and TRBJ2-2, with TRBD1 identical over 9 bases. Germline V gene lookup returns CDR1 MNHNS and CDR2 SASEGT. The CDR3 spans 18 residues. With 1 base clipped from V and 2 bases from J, the junction kept 8 bases outside the gene matches. The CDR3 reads CASSEETPGQGNTGELFF. The CDR3 DNA reads as TGTGCCAGCAGTGAAGAAACCCCGGGACAGGGTAACACCGGGGAGCTGTTTTTT.

The V call is TRBV5-1, the J call TRBJ1-1; D is possibly TRBD1 (6 bases). Germline CDR1 SGHRS, CDR2 YFSETQ. The CDR3 runs 14 residues. The V gene lost 2 bases and the J gene lost 5 bases, with 13 bases spanning the gap. CDR3 residues: CASSFLRGETEAFF. The CDR3 coding sequence is TGCGCCAGCAGCTTCCTCAGGGGCGAGACTGAAGCTTTCTTT.

This chain uses TRBV27 with TRBJ2-7; 9 bases agree with TRBD1. Germline V gene lookup returns CDR1 MNHEY and CDR2 SMNVEV (reference sequence). Trimming at V came to 10 bases and at J to 3 bases, leaving 4 bases not matched to a gene. CDR3 length: 12 amino acids. The CDR3 DNA reads TGTGCCACCGGGACAGGGCACTACGAGCAGTACTTC. Protein sequence: CATGTGHYEQYF.

The gene calls are TRBV18 and TRBJ1-1; 9 nucleotides match TRBD1. This CDR3 spans 15 amino acids. The ends lost 2 bases at V and 10 bases at J; junction bases unmatched: 11. Per the germline V gene, CDR1 is KGHSH and CDR2 is LQKENI. CDR3 nucleotides: TGTGCCAGCTCACCAAACCACAGGGGGCAATCCGGAGCTTTCTTT. Amino acids: CASSPNHRGQSGAFF.

The chain joins TRBV5-4 to TRBJ2-2, with D perhaps TRBD1 (6 bases). V lost 0 bases, J lost 1 base, and 7 bases lay in between. The germline V gene has CDR1 SGHNT and CDR2 YYREEE (reference sequence). This CDR3 spans 15 amino acids. CDR3 in amino acids: CASSLEQGNTGELFF. CDR3 DNA: TGTGCCAGCAGCTTGGAACAGGGGAACACCGGGGAGCTGTTTTTT.

The J gene is TRBJ1-5, the V gene TRBV2; 9 nucleotides agree with TRBD1. The ends lost 3 bases at V and 3 bases at J; junction bases unmatched: 3. Germline V gene data show CDR1 as SNHLY and CDR2 as FYNNEI. This CDR3 spans 15 amino acids. CDR3 loop: CASSDRTGDNQPQHF. The CDR3 DNA is TGTGCCAGCAGTGATAGGACAGGGGACAATCAGCCCCAGCATTTT.

The chain employs TRBV6-5 and TRBJ2-2; TRBD2 is a possible D gene (5 bases). V was cut by 6 bases and J by 4 bases, with 15 bases left in between. Germline V lookup: CDR1 MNHEY, CDR2 SVGAGI. This CDR3 region has 15 residues. This CDR3 reads CASSYRERGTGELFF. DNA for the CDR3: TGTGCCAGCAGCTACCGCGAACGGGGCACCGGGGAGCTGTTTTTT.

The V call is TRBV7-9, the J call TRBJ2-1; the match to TRBD2 covers 7 bases. This CDR3 has 14 amino acids. Trimming took 5 bases from V and 7 from J; bases not matched to a gene: 8. Germline V gene lookup returns CDR1 SEHNR and CDR2 FQNEAQ (reference sequence). The DNA of the CDR3 is TGTGCCAGCAGCCCCGCAGCGGGGAGTAATGAGCAGTTCTTC. Translation gives CASSPAAGSNEQFF. The full variable domain, with the rest looked up from reference TRBV7-9 and TRBJ2-1, is DTGVSQNPRHKITKRGQNVTFRCDPISEHNRLYWYRQTLGQGPEFLTYFQNEAQLEKSRLLSDRFSAERPKGSFSTLEIQRTEQGDSAMYLCASSPAAGSNEQFFGPGTRLTVL.

V and J are TRBV2 and TRBJ1-5; TRBD1 matches at 7 bases. Germline trimming cut 8 bases from V and 6 bases from J; bases unmatched to any gene: 10. The CDR3 length is 14 residues. The germline V gene encodes CDR1 SNHLY and CDR2 FYNNEI. The CDR3 spells CASQRGGNGQPQHF. The CDR3 DNA sequence: TGTGCCAGCCAAAGAGGGGGCAACGGTCAGCCCCAGCATTTT.

This clone has a single count. The V and J genes are TRBV2 and TRBJ2-3; 12 bases match TRBD2. Germline CDR1 SNHLY, CDR2 FYNNEI. Unmatched junction bases numbered 1, after V lost 8 bases and J lost 1 base. CDR3 length: 14 amino acids. CDR3 sequence: CASGTSGRTDTQYF. For the CDR3, the DNA is TGTGCCAGCGGGACTAGCGGGCGCACAGATACGCAGTATTTT.

The chain combines TRBV18 with TRBJ2-2, with D maybe TRBD1 (6 bases). V was pared by 3 bases and J by 1 base, with 24 bases between. CDR3 size: 20 residues. Germline V lookup: CDR1 KGHSH, CDR2 LQKENI. CDR3 DNA sequence: TGTGCCAGCTCACCCAAAATACAGGGAAGGGGAAACCTGAACACCGGGGAGCTGTTTTTT. This codes for CASSPKIQGRGNLNTGELFF.

The V call is TRBV10-3, the J call TRBJ1-3; D is possibly TRBD1 (6 bases). Trimming shortened V by 4 bases and J by 4 bases, and 11 bases separated the two germline ends. The CDR3 spans 14 residues. Germline V gene sequence: CDR1 ENHRY, CDR2 SYGVKD. The CDR3 DNA follows: TGTGCCATCAGTGCCGGGACACGGGGAAACACCATATATTTT. This encodes CAISAGTRGNTIYF.

The chain has TRBV19 and TRBJ2-1, with 12 bases identical to TRBD1. CDR1 and CDR2 from the germline V gene are LNHDA and SQIVND (reference sequence). Trimming removed 6 bases from V and 2 bases from J; junction bases left unmatched: 5. The CDR3 is made up of 16 amino acids. This CDR3 is CASREGQGATYNEQFF. As DNA, the CDR3 is TGTGCCAGTAGGGAGGGACAGGGGGCAACCTACAATGAGCAGTTCTTC. Looking up the rest from reference TRBV19 and TRBJ2-1 gives the full variable domain: DGGITQSPKYLFRKEGQNVTLSCEQNLNHDAMYWYRQDPGQGLRLIYYSQIVNDFQKGDIAEGYSVSREKKESFPLTVTSAQKNPTAFYLCASREGQGATYNEQFFGPGTRLTVL.

The chain links TRBV19 to TRBJ2-1; weak D call: TRBD2 (7 bases). The CDR3 is 17 amino acids. CDR1 and CDR2 from the germline V gene are LNHDA and SQIVND (reference sequence). V shed 0 bases and J shed 10 bases, with 22 bases lying between them. The CDR3 reads CASSIDKGGTPKTEQFF. CDR3 nucleotide sequence: TGTGCCAGTAGTATAGATAAGGGGGGGACCCCAAAGACGGAGCAGTTCTTC.

The chain joins TRBV5-1 to TRBJ1-2; no clear D gene. Germline lookup yields CDR1 SGHRS and CDR2 YFSETQ. V was pared by 0 bases and J by 2 bases, with 8 bases between. The CDR3 is 14 residues long. CDR3 bases: TGCGCCAGCAGCTTGGAGGAGGTCAACTATGGCTACACCTTC. This encodes CASSLEEVNYGYTF.

The chain carries TRBV18 and TRBJ2-1; D remains unclear. From germline, CDR1 is KGHSH and CDR2 LQKENI. CDR3 length equals 12 residues. V dropped 10 bases and J dropped 3 bases, with 10 bases sitting between them. Here the CDR3 DNA reads TGTGCCACCTCGTACGGCTACAATGAGCAGTTCTTC. Translated: CATSYGYNEQFF.

The chain recombines TRBV24-1 with TRBJ2-3, with 10 nucleotides matching TRBD1. V was clipped by 9 bases and J by 3 bases; unmatched bases: 8. The CDR3 is 15 amino acids. Germline V gene lookup returns CDR1 KGHDR and CDR2 SFDVKD. The CDR3 spells CATGGRTGGTDTQYF. Written as DNA, the CDR3 is TGTGCCACCGGTGGACGGACAGGGGGAACAGATACGCAGTATTTT.

The chain uses TRBV19 and TRBJ2-2, with TRBD1 matching over 7 bases. Per germline, CDR1 LNHDA and CDR2 SQIVND (reference sequence). The trim removed 2 bases at V and 4 bases at J, leaving 4 bases unmatched. The CDR3 loop spans 15 amino acids. The CDR3 nucleotides are TGTGCCAGTAGTATAACAGGGGCCACCACCGGGGAGCTGTTTTTT. Translating gives CASSITGATTGELFF.

The V and J genes are TRBV3-1 (or the pseudogene TRBV3-2) and TRBJ2-2, with 13 bases aligning to TRBD2. CDR1 is LGHDT and CDR2 is YNNKEL in the germline V gene (reference sequence). V lost 4 bases to trimming and J lost 6 bases; unmatched junction nucleotides: 8. The CDR3 has 17 residues. CDR3 sequence (DNA): TGTGCCAGCAGCCTCCGGACTAGCGGGGGATCCGCCGGGGAGCTGTTTTTT. It specifies CASSLRTSGGSAGELFF.

This clone was seen only a few times. As DNA, the CDR3 is TGTGCCAGCAGCACAGGGTCCGGGACCCAGTACTTC. Translated, it gives CASSTGSGTQYF. The chain links TRBV28 to TRBJ2-5; the D gene is possibly TRBD1 (6 bases). CDR1 and CDR2 (germline): MDHEN, SYDVKM. V gave up 6 bases and J gave up 7 bases, with 12 bases separating them. The CDR3 extends over 12 amino acids.